The T cell receptor beta chain described here comes from a study of blood T cell repertoires in COVID-19. About the study: The United States, Italy and Spain were the sources of the acute and convalescent COVID-19 samples. In each case, the material was cDNA or gDNA derived from T cells, B-cell-depleted T cells, or PBMCs.

In the source study's methods: Scientists estimated how many nucleated cells there were by amplifying reference gene primers. TCRdb's copy holds only in-frame clones and misses some; the assay was immunoSEQ multiplex PCR. The V and J calls and clone size are taken from that table; D and trimming were inferred from the DNA. This sample has around 15,000 clones, with 90% to 95% found just once. This CDR3 region has 13 residues. Germline V gives CDR1 SSHAT, CDR2 FNYEAQ (reference sequence). V lost 6 bases, J lost 1 base, and 9 bases lay in between. Sequencing was done on a sample of peripheral blood. This receptor was identified in a man aged 55-75 years with active COVID-19. V usage is TRBV7-7 and J usage is TRBJ2-5; maybe TRBD1 (5 bases). The CDR3 loop is CASSRQFQETQYF. Here the CDR3 DNA reads TGTGCCAGCAGTCGACAGTTCCAAGAGACCCAGTACTTC.